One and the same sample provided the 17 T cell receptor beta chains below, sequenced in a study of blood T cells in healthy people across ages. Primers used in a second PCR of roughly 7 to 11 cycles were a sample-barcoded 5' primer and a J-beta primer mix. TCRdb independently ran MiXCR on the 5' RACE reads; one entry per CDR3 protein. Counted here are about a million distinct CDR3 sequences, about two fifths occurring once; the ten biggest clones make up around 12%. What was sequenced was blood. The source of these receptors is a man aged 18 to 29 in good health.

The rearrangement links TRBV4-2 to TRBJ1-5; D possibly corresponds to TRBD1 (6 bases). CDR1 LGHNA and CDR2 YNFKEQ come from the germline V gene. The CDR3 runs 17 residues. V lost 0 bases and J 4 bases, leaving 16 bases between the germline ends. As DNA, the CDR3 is TGTGCCAGCAGCCAAGAGGGGGGGCAGGGGTTTAATCAGCCCCAGCATTTT. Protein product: CASSQEGGQGFNQPQHF.

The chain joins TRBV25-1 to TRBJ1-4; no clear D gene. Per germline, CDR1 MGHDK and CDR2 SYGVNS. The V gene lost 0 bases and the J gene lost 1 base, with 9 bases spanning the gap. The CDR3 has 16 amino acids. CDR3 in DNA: TGTGCCAGCAGTGAATATATAGGAAGAACTAATGAAAAACTGTTTTTT. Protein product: CASSEYIGRTNEKLFF.

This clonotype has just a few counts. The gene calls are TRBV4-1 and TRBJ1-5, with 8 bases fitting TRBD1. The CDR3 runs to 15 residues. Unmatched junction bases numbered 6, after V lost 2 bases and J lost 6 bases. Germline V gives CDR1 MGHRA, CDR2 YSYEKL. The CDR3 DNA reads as TGCGCCAGCAGCCAACCTACAGGGGGTATTCAGCCCCAGCATTTT. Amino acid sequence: CASSQPTGGIQPQHF.

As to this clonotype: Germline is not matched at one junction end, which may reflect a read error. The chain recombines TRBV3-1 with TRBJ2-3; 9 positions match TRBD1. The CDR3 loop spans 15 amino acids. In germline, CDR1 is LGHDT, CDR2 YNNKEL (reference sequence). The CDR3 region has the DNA TGTGCCGGCAGCCAACAGGGGGCGCACGCAGATACGCAGTATTTT. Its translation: CAGSQQGAHADTQYF.

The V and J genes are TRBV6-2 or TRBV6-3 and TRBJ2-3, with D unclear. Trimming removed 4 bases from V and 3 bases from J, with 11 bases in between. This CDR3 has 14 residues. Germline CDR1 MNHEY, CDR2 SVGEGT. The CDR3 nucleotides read TGTGCCAGCAGTTCCTTGAAATGGACAGATACGCAGTATTTT. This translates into CASSSLKWTDTQYF.

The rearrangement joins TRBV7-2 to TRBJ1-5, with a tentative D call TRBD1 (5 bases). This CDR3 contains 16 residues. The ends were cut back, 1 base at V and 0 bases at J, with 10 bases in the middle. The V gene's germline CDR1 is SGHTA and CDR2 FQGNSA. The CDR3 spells CASSLGSRASNQPQHF. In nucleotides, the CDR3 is TGTGCCAGCAGCTTAGGTTCCAGGGCTAGCAATCAGCCCCAGCATTTT.

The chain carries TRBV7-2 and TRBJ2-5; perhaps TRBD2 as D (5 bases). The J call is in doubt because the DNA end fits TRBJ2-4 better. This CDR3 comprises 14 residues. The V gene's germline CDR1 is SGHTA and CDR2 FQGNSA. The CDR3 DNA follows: TGTGCCAGCAGCTCGACTCCCGGGGTGGACATTCAGTACTTC. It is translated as CASSSTPGVDIQYF.

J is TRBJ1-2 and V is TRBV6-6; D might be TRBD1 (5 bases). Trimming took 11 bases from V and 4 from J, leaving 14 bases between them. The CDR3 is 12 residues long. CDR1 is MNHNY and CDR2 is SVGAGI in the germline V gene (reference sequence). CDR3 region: CADSRDGYGYTF. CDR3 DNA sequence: TGTGCCGATTCCAGGGATGGCTATGGCTACACCTTC.

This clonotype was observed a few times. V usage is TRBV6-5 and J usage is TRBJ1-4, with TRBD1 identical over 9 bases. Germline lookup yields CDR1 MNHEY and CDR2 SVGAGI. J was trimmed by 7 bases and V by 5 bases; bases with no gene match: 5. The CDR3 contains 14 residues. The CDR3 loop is CASSTGTGFEKLFF. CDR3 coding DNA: TGTGCCAGCAGTACCGGGACAGGGTTTGAAAAACTGTTTTTT.

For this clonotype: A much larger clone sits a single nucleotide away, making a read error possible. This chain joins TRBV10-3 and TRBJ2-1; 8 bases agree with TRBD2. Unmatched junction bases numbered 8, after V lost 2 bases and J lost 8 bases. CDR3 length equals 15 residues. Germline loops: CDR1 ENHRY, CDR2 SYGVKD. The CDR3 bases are TGTGCCATCAGTGAGCCCACTAGCGGCCAACATGAGCAGTTCTTC. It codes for CAISEPTSGQHEQFF.

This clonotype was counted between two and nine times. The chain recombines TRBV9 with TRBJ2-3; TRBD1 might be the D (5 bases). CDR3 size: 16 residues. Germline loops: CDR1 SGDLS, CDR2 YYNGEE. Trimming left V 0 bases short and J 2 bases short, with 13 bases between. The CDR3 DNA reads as TGTGCCAGCAGCGTAGGCGACAGCCCTTTCACAGATACGCAGTATTTT. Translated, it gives CASSVGDSPFTDTQYF.

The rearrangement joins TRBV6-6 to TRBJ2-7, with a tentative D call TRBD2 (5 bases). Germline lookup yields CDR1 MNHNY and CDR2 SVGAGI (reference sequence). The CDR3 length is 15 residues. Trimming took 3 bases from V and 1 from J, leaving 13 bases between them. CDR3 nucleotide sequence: TGTGCCAGCAGTTATGAGGGTGGGTTTTCCTACGAGCAGTACTTC. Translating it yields CASSYEGGFSYEQYF.

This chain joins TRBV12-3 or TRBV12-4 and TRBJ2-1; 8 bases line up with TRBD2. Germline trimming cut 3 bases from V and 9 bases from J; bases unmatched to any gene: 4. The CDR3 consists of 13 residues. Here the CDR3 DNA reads TGTGCCAGCAGTTTGCGCGCGGGAGGTGAGCAGTTCTTC. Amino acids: CASSLRAGGEQFF.

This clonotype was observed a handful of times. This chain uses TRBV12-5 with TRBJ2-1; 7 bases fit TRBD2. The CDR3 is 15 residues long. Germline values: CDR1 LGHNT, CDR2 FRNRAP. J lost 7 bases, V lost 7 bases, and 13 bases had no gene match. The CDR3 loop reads CASAFRRDYQNEQFF. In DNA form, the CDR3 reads TGTGCTAGTGCCTTTCGAAGGGACTACCAGAATGAGCAGTTCTTC.

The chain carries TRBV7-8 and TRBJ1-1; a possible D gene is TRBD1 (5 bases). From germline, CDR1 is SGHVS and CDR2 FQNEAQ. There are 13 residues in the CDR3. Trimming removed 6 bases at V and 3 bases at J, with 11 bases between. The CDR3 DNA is TGTGCCAGCAGTCTAAACAGGTACACTGAAGCTTTCTTT. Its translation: CASSLNRYTEAFF. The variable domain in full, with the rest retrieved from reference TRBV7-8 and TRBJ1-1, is GAGVSQSPRYKVAKRGQDVALRCDPISGHVSLFWYQQALGQGPEFLTYFQNEAQLDKSGLPSDRFFAERPEGSVSTLKIQRTQQEDSAVYLCASSLNRYTEAFFGQGTRLTVV.

The CDR3 DNA sequence: TGTGCCAGCAGCACCAACAGGGGCCTGAACACTGAAGCTTTCTTT. Translating it yields CASSTNRGLNTEAFF. The rearrangement links TRBV7-6 to TRBJ1-1; 7 bases match TRBD1. There are 15 residues in the CDR3. Germline V gene sequence: CDR1 SGHVS, CDR2 FNYEAQ. Germline trimming cut 5 bases from V and 0 bases from J; bases unmatched to any gene: 6.

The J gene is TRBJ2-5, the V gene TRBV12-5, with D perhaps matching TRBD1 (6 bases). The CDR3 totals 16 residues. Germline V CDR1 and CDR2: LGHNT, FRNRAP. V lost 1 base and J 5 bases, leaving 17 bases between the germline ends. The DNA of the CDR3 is TGTGCTAGTGGTTTGGGGTTAACAGGGATACGGGAGACCCAGTACTTC. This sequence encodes CASGLGLTGIRETQYF.